This T cell receptor beta chain emerged from a study of CD8 T cells in Susac syndrome. About the study: Active disease was present in about 6 of the sequenced Susac syndrome patients, whereas roughly 8 of them were in remission. Treatment status at blood draw for the Susac syndrome patients was therapy-naive, corticosteroids, or intravenous immunoglobulin alone.

From blood CD8+ and CD4+ T cells, TCR beta sequences were generated. This clonotype was counted a single time. Germline loops: CDR1 MDHEN, CDR2 SYDVKM. The CDR3 runs 16 residues. V shed 3 bases and J shed 1 base, with 13 bases lying between them. Reverse transcription of 0.5 to 1 ug RNA was carried out with random hexamers. A single record per CDR3 protein comes from TCRdb applying MiXCR to the immunoSEQ multiplex PCR reads. The sample lists some 200,000 distinct CDR3 sequences; 75% to 95% were seen once. The sample comprised CD4+ T cells from PBMCs. The origin of this receptor is a human donor with Susac syndrome. This rearrangement joins TRBV28 to TRBJ2-4, with D uncertain. This chain's CDR3 is CASSFISFNAKNIQYF. CDR3 DNA: TGTGCCAGCAGTTTTATCAGTTTTAACGCCAAAAACATTCAGTACTTC.